Included here is one T cell receptor beta chain sequence, with context. What it recognizes is unknown. MiXCR, run by TCRdb on the RACE reads, gives a single entry per CDR3 protein. The sample lists 300,000 to 400,000 distinct CDR3 sequences, around 7% occurring once. Indicated time point: patch test 1, 2 weeks after DPC sensitization. Described treatment: therapeutic diphenylcyclopropenone sensitization with weekly scalp DPC. The data derive from a study of human T cells and chemical hapten exposure. Study conclusions and caveats: Patch test score tracked positively with PT1 expanded TCR counts.

The receptor was derived from a woman aged 18-29 years with alopecia areata. Some clones in this sample may be carry-over from other donors' samples. The sequences come from whole blood, collected in connection with sensitization to the hapten diphenylcyclopropenone (DPC).

CDR3 nucleotides: TGTGCCATCAGTGAGTCGGGCGGCAGGCATCAGCCCCAGCATTTT. Residues: CAISESGGRHQPQHF. The chain links TRBV10-3 to TRBJ1-5; D gene unclear. Trimming took off 0 bases at V and 5 bases at J, with 11 bases between the two ends. This CDR3 comprises 15 residues. Looked up from germline, CDR1 is ENHRY and CDR2 is SYGVKD.